Shown below are 6 T cell receptor beta chains from a single sample sequenced in a study of shared clonotypes between healthy human individuals (dated by TCRdb to between 2020 and 2021). CD8 naive samples were obtained by positive selection for CCR7 among CD45RO-negative cells, yielding a CD45RA+CCR7+ population from which TemRA cells were excluded. Libraries were constructed by the immunoSEQ multiplex PCR assay. TCRdb's version of the immuneACCESS table is confined to in-frame rearrangements and falls short of the full clone set. An unresolved V gene accounts for under half of the shortfall where checked; the remainder is of unknown origin. In this sample the table shows about 2,200,000 clones, 90% to 95% of which occur a single time. The top ten constitute 1.5% to 2% of the sample. The source material was naive CD8+ T cells from PBMCs. Per the publication, the cell subset or site label means: CD45RA+CCR7+. The receptors originated from a man between 18 and 35 years old in good health. Some clones in this sample may be carry-over from other donors' samples.

The chain joins TRBV25-1 to TRBJ2-3, with 7 bases identical to TRBD2. V shed 7 bases and J 4 bases; nucleotides not matched to a gene: 8. This CDR3 spans 14 amino acids. Germline-derived CDR1 and CDR2 are MGHDK and SYGVNS. CDR3 loop: CASTGEGWADTQYF. In nucleotides, the CDR3 is TGTGCCAGCACCGGGGAGGGTTGGGCAGATACGCAGTATTTT.

The chain combines TRBV10-2 with TRBJ1-2; D not certain. V was pared by 6 bases and J by 0 bases, with 11 bases between. Germline V CDR1 and CDR2: WSHSY, SAAADI. The CDR3 has 14 amino acids. The CDR3 coding sequence is TGCGCCAGCAGCAAGGACGGGACTAACTATGGCTACACCTTC. Protein: CASSKDGTNYGYTF.

This chain uses TRBV10-1 with TRBJ2-1, with TRBD2 matching 13 bases. Trimming cost V 6 bases and J 8 bases; bases outside gene matches: 4. This CDR3 contains 14 residues. Germline CDR1 reads WNHNN; CDR2 reads SYGVQD (reference sequence). The CDR3 DNA sequence: TGCGCCAGCAGCTTACTAGCGGGAGGGCATGAGCAGTTCTTC. Translating it yields CASSLLAGGHEQFF.

V is TRBV2 and J is TRBJ2-5, with 10 bases aligning to TRBD1. Per the germline V gene, CDR1 is SNHLY and CDR2 is FYNNEI. V shed 7 bases, J shed 2 bases, and the junction held 16 bases outside the gene matches. The CDR3 sequence is 18 residues long. The CDR3 sequence is CASITTFGTGEKQETQYF. In DNA form, the CDR3 reads TGTGCCAGCATTACGACTTTCGGGACAGGGGAAAAACAAGAGACCCAGTACTTC.

The V gene is TRBV14, the J gene TRBJ2-6, with D unresolved. In germline, CDR1 is SGHDN, CDR2 FVKESK. The ends were cut back, 5 bases at V and 0 bases at J, with 14 bases in the middle. The CDR3 runs to 17 residues. The CDR3 region is CASSTRTAVSGANVLTF. The CDR3 DNA reads TGTGCCAGCAGCACAAGGACGGCTGTCTCTGGGGCCAACGTCCTGACTTTC.

This sequence joins TRBV12-5 and TRBJ2-1, with D hard to call. With 6 bases removed from V and 7 bases from J, the gap between germline ends came to 16 bases. Germline assignment: CDR1 LGHNT and CDR2 FRNRAP. This CDR3 comprises 14 residues. The CDR3 coding sequence is TGTGCTAGTGGCCTGGGGTCGGCCTGGAATGAGCAGTTCTTC. As protein: CASGLGSAWNEQFF.